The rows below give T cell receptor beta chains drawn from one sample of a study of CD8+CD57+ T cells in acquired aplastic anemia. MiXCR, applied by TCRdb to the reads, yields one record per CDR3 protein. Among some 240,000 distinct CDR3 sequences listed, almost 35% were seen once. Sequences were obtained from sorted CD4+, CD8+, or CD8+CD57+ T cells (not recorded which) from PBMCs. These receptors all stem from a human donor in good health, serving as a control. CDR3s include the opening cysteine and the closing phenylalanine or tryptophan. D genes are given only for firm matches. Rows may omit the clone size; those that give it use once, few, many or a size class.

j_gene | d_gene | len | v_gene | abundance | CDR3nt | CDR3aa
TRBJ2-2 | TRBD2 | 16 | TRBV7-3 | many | TGTGCCAGCAGCTTGACTAGCGGGAGTGGAACCGGGGAGCTGTTTTTT | CASSLTSGSGTGELFF
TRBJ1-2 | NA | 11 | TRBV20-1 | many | TGCAGTGGTAGGGGCCTGGGTGGCTACACCTTC | CSGRGLGGYTF
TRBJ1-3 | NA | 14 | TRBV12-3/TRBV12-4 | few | TGTGCCAGCAGCCAGGGTAGAGACGGAAACACCATATATTTT | CASSQGRDGNTIYF
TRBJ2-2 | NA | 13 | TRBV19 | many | TGTGCCAGTAGAAGCTTAAACACCGGGGAGCTGTTTTTT | CASRSLNTGELFF
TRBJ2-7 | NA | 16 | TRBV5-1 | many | TGCGCCAGCAGCTTGGATGGGGCCAGGATATCCTACGAGCAGTACTTC | CASSLDGARISYEQYF
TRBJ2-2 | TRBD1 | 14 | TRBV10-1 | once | TGCGCCAGCAGGGCGAGGGGGCAGGGCGGGGAGCTGTTTTTT | CASRARGQGGELFF
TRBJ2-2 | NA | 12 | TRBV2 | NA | TGTGCCAGCAGTGAGTTGCAGGGGGAGCTGTTTTTT | CASSELQGELFF
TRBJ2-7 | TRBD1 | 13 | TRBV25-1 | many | TGTGCCAGCAGTAAACAGGGGGCTGACGAGCAGTACTTC | CASSKQGADEQYF
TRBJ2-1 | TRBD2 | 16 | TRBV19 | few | TGTGCCAGTAGCCGGACTAGCGGGAGGGCCCACAATGAGCAGTTCTTC | CASSRTSGRAHNEQFF
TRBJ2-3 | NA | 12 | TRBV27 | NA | TGTGCCAGCAGTCGGGACGGATTTACGCAGTATTTT | CASSRDGFTQYF
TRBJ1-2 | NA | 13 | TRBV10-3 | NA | TGTGCCATCACCCAGACAGGTGACGGGAGCTACACCTTC | CAITQTGDGSYTF
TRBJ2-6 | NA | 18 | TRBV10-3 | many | TGTGCCACGGGCGGGGGCGACACTATGTACTCTGGGGCCAACGTCCTGACTTTC | CATGGGDTMYSGANVLTF
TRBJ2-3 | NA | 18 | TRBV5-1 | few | TGCGCCAGCAGCCAACGGGCCTACCGCCTAAATAACACAGATACGCAGTATTTT | CASSQRAYRLNNTDTQYF
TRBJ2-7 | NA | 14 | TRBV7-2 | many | TGTGCCAGCAGCGTAGGACAGCAAACCTACGAGCAGTACTTC | CASSVGQQTYEQYF
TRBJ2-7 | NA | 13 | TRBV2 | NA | TGTGCCAGCATGGGGACGGGGCCCTACGAGCAGTACTTC | CASMGTGPYEQYF
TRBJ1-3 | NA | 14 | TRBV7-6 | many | TGTGCCAGCTTCCCCTTGGGGTCCGGAAACACCATATATTTT | CASFPLGSGNTIYF
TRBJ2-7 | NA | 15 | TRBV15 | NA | TGTGCCACCTCCAGGTCGGTGGGGAACCCCTACGAGCAGTACTTC | CATSRSVGNPYEQYF
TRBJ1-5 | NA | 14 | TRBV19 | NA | TGTGCCAGTAGTATCCAGGGCAGCAATCAGCCCCAGCATTTT | CASSIQGSNQPQHF
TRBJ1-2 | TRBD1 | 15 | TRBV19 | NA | TGTGCCAGTAGTCCCCCGGACAGGGACGGCTATGGCTACACCTTC | CASSPPDRDGYGYTF
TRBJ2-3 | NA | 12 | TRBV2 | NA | TGTGCCAGCAGTGACAGGGATCAGCCCCAGTATTTT | CASSDRDQPQYF